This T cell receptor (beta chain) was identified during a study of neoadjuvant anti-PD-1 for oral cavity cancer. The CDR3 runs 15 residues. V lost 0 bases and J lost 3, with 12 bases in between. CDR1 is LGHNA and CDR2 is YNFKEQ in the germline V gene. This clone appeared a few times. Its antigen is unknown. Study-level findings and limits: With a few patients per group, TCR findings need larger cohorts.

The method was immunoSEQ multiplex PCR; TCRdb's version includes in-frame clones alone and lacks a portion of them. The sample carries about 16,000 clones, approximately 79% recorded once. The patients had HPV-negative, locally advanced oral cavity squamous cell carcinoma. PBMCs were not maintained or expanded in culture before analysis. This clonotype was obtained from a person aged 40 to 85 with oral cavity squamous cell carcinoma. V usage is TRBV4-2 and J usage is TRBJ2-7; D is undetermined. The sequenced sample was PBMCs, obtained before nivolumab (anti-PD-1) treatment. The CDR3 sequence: CASSQDRGSLYEQYF. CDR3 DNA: TGTGCCAGCAGCCAAGATCGAGGTAGCCTCTACGAGCAGTACTTC.